This TCR beta chain was sequenced for a study of T-cell reconstitution after alpha-beta-depleted transplantation in children. CDR1 is SGHRS and CDR2 is YFSETQ in the germline V gene. Losses at the gene ends were 5 bases for V and 7 bases for J; bases not matched to a gene: 4. This CDR3 is built from 12 residues. There are many counts of this clonotype. Researchers prepared the TCRbeta library using unique molecular identifiers, the study reports. TCRdb redid the calling of the PCR reads with MiXCR, one entry per CDR3 protein. Of 280,000 or so distinct CDR3 sequences listed, 11% are singletons. The sequenced sample was peripheral blood, obtained 180 days after TCRalphabeta/CD19-depleted stem cell transplant. V usage is TRBV5-1 and J usage is TRBJ2-7; 9 bases agree with TRBD2. The sequence was obtained from a male patient between 2 and 10 years old who had a stem cell transplant for chronic granulomatous disease, so the T cells may come from the graft donor. The CDR3 nucleotides are TGCGCCAGCAGGCGGGAGGGCCGGGAGCAGTACTTC. Amino acid sequence: CASRREGREQYF.